A single sample gave rise to the 28 T cell receptor beta chains below, sequenced in a study of T cells after yellow fever vaccination. One entry per CDR3 protein results from TCRdb running MiXCR on the 5' RACE reads. The table includes under 400,000 distinct CDR3 sequences, 11% detected once. The sequences come from PBMCs, collected on the day of the first yellow fever vaccination. The receptor set was obtained from a man between 18 and 29 years old who received the YFV17D yellow fever vaccine.

This clonotype was counted only a few times. V is TRBV12-3 or TRBV12-4 and J is TRBJ1-5; D is uncertain. The CDR3 length is 14 residues. Between the trimmed V and J ends, which lost 6 bases and 5 bases, there was a span of 14 bases. As DNA, the CDR3 is TGTGCCAGCAGGGACGGGGTGAGGGATCAGCCCCAGCATTTT. It is translated as CASRDGVRDQPQHF.

CDR3: CASRGTGSEKLFF. The DNA of the CDR3 is TGTGCCAGCAGGGGGACAGGGTCTGAAAAACTGTTTTTT. The V call is TRBV2, the J call TRBJ1-4; 9 bases map to TRBD1. Trimming at V came to 6 bases and at J to 7 bases, leaving 3 bases not matched to a gene. The CDR3 is 13 amino acids. Germline V gene lookup returns CDR1 SNHLY and CDR2 FYNNEI.

The V and J genes are TRBV5-1 and TRBJ2-7; 9 nucleotides agree with TRBD1. Trimming cost V 3 bases and J 3 bases; bases outside gene matches: 4. CDR3 length equals 14 residues. Germline V gives CDR1 SGHRS, CDR2 YFSETQ. This CDR3 reads CASSSGQGFYEQYF. The CDR3 coding sequence is TGCGCCAGCAGCTCCGGACAGGGGTTCTACGAGCAGTACTTC.

This chain connects TRBV12-3 or TRBV12-4 to TRBJ1-4; maybe TRBD1 (5 bases). V lost 6 bases and J 0 bases, leaving 14 bases between the germline ends. The CDR3 is 16 residues long. Here the CDR3 DNA reads TGTGCCAGCAGGGATAGCAGGGAGGCAACTAATGAAAAACTGTTTTTT. Protein product: CASRDSREATNEKLFF.

This clonotype was counted at least ten times. The V gene is TRBV10-3, the J gene TRBJ1-5, with D uncertain. The ends were cut back, 0 bases at V and 11 bases at J, with 14 bases in the middle. The germline CDR1 and CDR2 sequences are ENHRY and SYGVKD. CDR3 size: 14 residues. The CDR3 sequence is CAISESTATKAQHF. CDR3 bases: TGTGCCATCAGTGAGTCTACGGCGACCAAGGCCCAGCATTTT.

There are a few counts of this clonotype. The genes are TRBV5-1 and TRBJ2-5, with 9 positions matching TRBD2. The CDR3 loop spans 15 amino acids. The germline gives CDR1 SGHRS, CDR2 YFSETQ. The CDR3 DNA follows: TGCGCAGGTTCCCTAGCGGGGTCTTCCCAAGAGACCCAGTACTTC. It specifies CAGSLAGSSQETQYF.

The table lists this clonotype with a few counts. This chain links TRBV7-9 with TRBJ1-1; unclear D gene. V dropped 4 bases and J dropped 9 bases, with 21 bases sitting between them. CDR1 and CDR2 (germline): SEHNR, FQNEAQ (reference sequence). The CDR3 totals 15 residues. The CDR3 loop is CASSSTKELPGKAFF. The CDR3 DNA reads as TGTGCCAGCAGCTCCACGAAGGAATTGCCTGGAAAAGCTTTCTTT.

The V gene is TRBV7-9, the J gene TRBJ1-1; 7 bases fit TRBD1. V gave up 0 bases and J gave up 4 bases; unmatched junction bases: 5. The germline V gene encodes CDR1 SEHNR and CDR2 FQNEAQ (reference sequence). The CDR3 loop spans 15 amino acids. The CDR3 nucleotides are TGTGCCAGCAGCTTAGCCATCAGGGGGTCCACTGAAGCTTTCTTT. This sequence encodes CASSLAIRGSTEAFF.

This clonotype was counted many times. The rearrangement joins TRBV7-2 to TRBJ2-3; D gene uncertain. The germline gives CDR1 SGHTA, CDR2 FQGNSA. This CDR3 spans 14 amino acids. V was trimmed by 5 bases and J by 0 bases, leaving 9 bases between them. CDR3 bases: TGTGCCAGCAGCACCCAAGGGAGCACAGATACGCAGTATTTT. Amino acids: CASSTQGSTDTQYF.

The sample holds a few counts of this clonotype. The genes are TRBV7-2 and TRBJ1-2; no clear D gene. The CDR3 is 14 amino acids. V was cut by 1 base and J by 2 bases, with 8 bases left in between. Germline assignment: CDR1 SGHTA and CDR2 FQGNSA. The CDR3 region is CASSLGRQNYGYTF. CDR3 coding DNA: TGTGCCAGCAGCTTAGGGCGGCAGAACTATGGCTACACCTTC.

The rearrangement uses TRBV18 and TRBJ2-1; a possible D gene is TRBD2 (6 bases). Per the germline V gene, CDR1 is KGHSH and CDR2 is LQKENI. Trimming cost V 3 bases and J 3 bases, with 21 bases left between them. The CDR3 is 18 amino acids. CDR3 sequence: CASSPTEGLGGVYNEQFF. Written as DNA, the CDR3 is TGTGCCAGCTCACCCACGGAGGGCCTTGGAGGTGTCTACAATGAGCAGTTCTTC.

This clonotype was detected only a few times. This chain links TRBV6-1 with TRBJ2-5; 11 bases align to TRBD2. The germline CDR1 and CDR2 sequences are MNHNS and SASEGT. The CDR3 length is 16 residues. J lost 6 bases, V lost 6 bases, and 12 bases had no gene match. This chain's CDR3 is CASRLNSGGALKTQYF. The CDR3 bases are TGTGCCAGCAGGCTTAATAGCGGGGGGGCTTTGAAGACCCAGTACTTC.

This clonotype was counted between two and nine times. This chain uses TRBV4-1 with TRBJ2-2; 9 bases are shared with TRBD2. With V trimmed by 6 bases and J by 1 base, 9 bases remained unmatched. Germline lookup yields CDR1 MGHRA and CDR2 YSYEKL. The CDR3 consists of 17 residues. The CDR3 DNA reads TGCGCCAGCAGACCGCTTGAAGCGGGGGGGAACACCGGGGAGCTGTTTTTT. It is translated as CASRPLEAGGNTGELFF.

This clonotype showed up just a few times. The gene calls are TRBV5-1 and TRBJ1-2; 8 nucleotides match TRBD1. With 4 bases clipped from V and 4 bases from J, the junction kept 6 bases outside the gene matches. Germline lookup yields CDR1 SGHRS and CDR2 YFSETQ. CDR3 length: 14 amino acids. CDR3 sequence (DNA): TGCGCCAGCAGCGTGGACAGGGAGGCCTATGGCTACACCTTC. Translated, it gives CASSVDREAYGYTF. The whole variable domain, remainder taken from reference TRBV5-1 and TRBJ1-2, is KAGVTQTPRYLIKTRGQQVTLSCSPISGHRSVSWYQQTPGQGLQFLFEYFSETQRNKGNFPGRFSGRQFSNSRSEMNVSTLELGDSALYLCASSVDREAYGYTFGSGTRLTVV.

The table lists this clonotype with a few counts. This chain joins TRBV6-2 or TRBV6-3 and TRBJ1-1; no firm D call. The V end lost 2 bases, the J end lost 1 base, and 11 bases lay between the germline ends. Per the germline V gene, CDR1 is MNHEY and CDR2 is SVGEGT. The CDR3 loop spans 15 amino acids. The CDR3 DNA reads TGTGCCAGCAGTTACGACCGTGACAAGAACACTGAAGCTTTCTTT. Its translation: CASSYDRDKNTEAFF.

This clonotype turned up a few times. The rearrangement joins TRBV4-2 to TRBJ2-3, with 11 bases matching TRBD2. The V gene's germline CDR1 is LGHNA and CDR2 YNFKEQ. The CDR3 consists of 18 residues. Unmatched junction bases numbered 10, after V lost 0 bases and J lost 5 bases. The CDR3 loop reads CASSQDLSGLAGGDTQYF. The CDR3 DNA reads as TGTGCCAGCAGCCAAGATCTAAGTGGGCTAGCGGGGGGAGATACGCAGTATTTT.

The rearrangement links TRBV12-3 or TRBV12-4 to TRBJ2-3; perhaps TRBD1 as D (8 bases). The CDR3 totals 16 residues. V lost 5 bases and J lost 4, with 19 bases in between. The CDR3 DNA reads TGTGCCAGCAGTCTACAACAGGGGGGGAAGGCAGATACGCAGTATTTT. Encoded protein: CASSLQQGGKADTQYF.

This clonotype was seen a handful of times. The rearrangement links TRBV9 to TRBJ2-1, with 9 bases aligning to TRBD1. This CDR3 has 15 residues. From germline, CDR1 is SGDLS and CDR2 YYNGEE. The V gene end was trimmed by 3 bases and the J gene end by 8 bases; junction bases not matched to a gene: 9. The CDR3 loop reads CASSGLRDRADEQFF. CDR3 bases: TGTGCCAGCAGCGGACTTCGGGACAGGGCCGATGAGCAGTTCTTC.

The chain carries TRBV6-5 and TRBJ1-3, with TRBD1 matching over 10 bases. Per germline, CDR1 MNHEY and CDR2 SVGAGI. This CDR3 region has 16 residues. After removal of 4 bases from V and 4 bases from J, the junction contained 7 bases not matched to a gene. The CDR3 bases are TGTGCCAGCAGTTCCTCCGGGACAGGGGCCGGAAACACCATATATTTT. This codes for CASSSSGTGAGNTIYF.

This clonotype was counted ten times or more. The chain recombines TRBV5-1 with TRBJ2-3, with 10 nucleotides matching TRBD1. The CDR3 sequence is 15 residues long. V was clipped by 4 bases and J by 3 bases; unmatched bases: 5. CDR1 and CDR2 from the germline V gene are SGHRS and YFSETQ. The CDR3 protein is CASSPRQGATDTQYF. In nucleotides, the CDR3 is TGCGCCAGCAGCCCAAGACAGGGGGCGACAGATACGCAGTATTTT.

The chain links TRBV20-1 to TRBJ1-4; D is perhaps TRBD1 (6 bases). The CDR3 contains 15 residues. Germline CDR1 DFQATT, CDR2 SNEGSKA (reference sequence). The V end lost 6 bases, the J end lost 6 bases, and 20 bases lay between the germline ends. The CDR3 loop reads CSAPAGGGVDEKLFF. The CDR3 nucleotides read TGCAGTGCCCCAGCCGGGGGCGGCGTAGATGAAAAACTGTTTTTT.

The CDR3 DNA reads as TGTGCCAGCTCACCACCGAGGGGTAATAATGAAAAACTGTTTTTT. Translating gives CASSPPRGNNEKLFF. The rearrangement uses TRBV18 and TRBJ1-4; D perhaps matches TRBD1 (5 bases). V was clipped by 0 bases and J by 4 bases, with 9 bases between them. The CDR3 runs to 15 residues. Germline loops: CDR1 KGHSH, CDR2 LQKENI.

This chain joins TRBV6-1 and TRBJ2-5; the match to TRBD2 covers 11 bases. The CDR3 contains 16 residues. Germline CDR1 and CDR2: MNHNS and SASEGT. J lost 2 bases, V lost 6 bases, and 8 bases had no gene match. The CDR3 region has the DNA TGTGCCAGCAGCCTACCGGGACTAGCGGCACAAGAGACCCAGTACTTC. Encoded protein: CASSLPGLAAQETQYF.

The V gene is TRBV24-1, the J gene TRBJ2-1, with D hard to call. The CDR3 consists of 13 residues. V was trimmed by 10 bases and J by 2 bases, leaving 11 bases between them. Germline V lookup: CDR1 KGHDR, CDR2 SFDVKD. In nucleotides, the CDR3 is TGTGCCACTAGTCCAGGTACCTACAATGAGCAGTTCTTC. It yields the protein CATSPGTYNEQFF.

The CDR3 protein is CASSSSLRGPFSYNEQFF. In nucleotides, the CDR3 is TGTGCCAGCAGCTCCTCTTTGCGGGGGCCCTTTTCCTACAATGAGCAGTTCTTC. The chain employs TRBV7-3 and TRBJ2-1; tentative D call: TRBD2 (7 bases). This CDR3 has 18 amino acids. The germline CDR1 and CDR2 sequences are SGHTA and FQGTGA. V was shortened by 4 bases and J by 1 base, with 20 bases between the two germline ends.

V and J are TRBV7-3 and TRBJ2-1; 9 positions match TRBD2. This CDR3 has 16 residues. With 5 bases clipped from V and 8 bases from J, the junction kept 13 bases outside the gene matches. CDR1 is SGHTA and CDR2 is FQGTGA in the germline V gene. The CDR3 bases are TGTGCCAGCAGCCCCCAAGGGCGGGGGGGCCCCCATGAGCAGTTCTTC. This translates into CASSPQGRGGPHEQFF.

The chain is built from TRBV6-1 and TRBJ2-3; TRBD2 might be the D (5 bases). The V gene's germline CDR1 is MNHNS and CDR2 SASEGT. V shed 9 bases and J shed 4 bases, with 20 bases lying between them. This CDR3 region has 15 residues. This CDR3 is CARHRPGDTPDTQYF. DNA of the CDR3: TGTGCCAGACATAGACCCGGGGATACACCAGATACGCAGTATTTT.

There are a few counts of this clonotype. The rearrangement links TRBV14 to TRBJ2-3; perhaps D is TRBD1 or TRBD2 (5 bases each). CDR3 size: 16 residues. Germline V gene sequence: CDR1 SGHDN, CDR2 FVKESK. Deletions cut 4 bases from V and 5 bases from J, with 19 bases between. The chain's CDR3 is CASSRNTGTNGDTQYF. DNA for the CDR3: TGTGCCAGCAGCCGGAACACCGGGACCAATGGAGATACGCAGTATTTT.